These 21 T cell receptor beta chains were sequenced from one sample in a study of blood T cell repertoires in COVID-19. Measured with immunoSEQ multiplex PCR; TCRdb has only the in-frame clones, and not every one. Of around 200,000 clones listed, 65% to 85% were seen once; the top ten hold 7% to 10%. The sample taken for sequencing was peripheral blood. Receptors were obtained from a woman in her 50s with acute or convalescent COVID-19.

This chain connects TRBV11-1 to TRBJ2-4, with D possibly matching TRBD1 (5 bases). CDR3 length equals 15 residues. V was pared by 5 bases and J by 5 bases, with 16 bases between. CDR1 and CDR2 from the germline V gene are SGHAT and FQDESV (reference sequence). The CDR3 sequence is CASSPRGARENIQYF. In DNA, the CDR3 is TGTGCCAGCAGCCCCCGTGGGGCACGAGAAAACATTCAGTACTTC.

The genes are TRBV5-4 and TRBJ1-5; maybe TRBD1 (5 bases). This CDR3 has 14 residues. Deletions cut 0 bases from V and 2 bases from J, with 6 bases between. CDR1 is SGHNT and CDR2 is YYREEE in the germline V gene (reference sequence). CDR3 in DNA: TGTGCCAGCAGCTTGGGGGGGGGCAATCAGCCCCAGCATTTT. Encoded protein: CASSLGGGNQPQHF.

This chain connects TRBV5-1 to TRBJ1-3, with D maybe TRBD1 (5 bases). V lost 1 base and J lost 2, with 10 bases in between. Per the germline V gene, CDR1 is SGHRS and CDR2 is YFSETQ. The CDR3 is made up of 15 amino acids. The CDR3 spells CASSLQGVAGNTIYF. As DNA, the CDR3 is TGCGCCAGCAGCTTGCAGGGCGTCGCTGGAAACACCATATATTTT.

The chain joins TRBV30 to TRBJ2-7, with 9 bases that match TRBD1. This CDR3 has 15 residues. Looked up from germline, CDR1 is GTSNPN and CDR2 is SVGIG (reference sequence). V was pared by 0 bases and J by 6 bases, with 9 bases of the junction left unmatched. In DNA form, the CDR3 reads TGTGCCTGGAGTGTACGATCGGGACAGGGTATCGAGCAGTACTTC. Translated: CAWSVRSGQGIEQYF.

This chain connects TRBV24-1 to TRBJ2-3; the D gene is possibly TRBD2 (6 bases). Germline lookup yields CDR1 KGHDR and CDR2 SFDVKD. V lost 8 bases and J 2 bases, leaving 19 bases between the germline ends. The CDR3 is made up of 16 amino acids. CDR3 DNA sequence: TGTGCCACCACCGGAGGCGGGGACTTGGACACAGATACGCAGTATTTT. Its translation is CATTGGGDLDTDTQYF.

The chain employs TRBV12-1 and TRBJ2-7; the DNA was not compared with TRBD2, the D call given in the table. TRBV12-1 is given as a pseudogene. The CDR3 runs to 12 residues. The CDR3 loop reads CASGTSSYEQYF. CDR3 nucleotide sequence: TGTGCCAGCGGGACTAGTTCCTACGAGCAGTACTTC.

V and J are TRBV7-2 and TRBJ1-1, with 7 bases matching TRBD1. The V and J ends lost 3 bases and 7 bases, in that order; junction bases with no gene match: 5. The CDR3 covers 13 residues. The V gene's germline CDR1 is SGHTA and CDR2 FQGNSA. CDR3 sequence: CASSFGQAYEAFF. CDR3 DNA sequence: TGTGCCAGCAGCTTCGGACAGGCCTATGAAGCTTTCTTT.

This chain uses TRBV12-3 or TRBV12-4 with TRBJ2-1, with D uncertain. The CDR3 has 13 residues. Trimming shortened V by 8 bases and J by 5 bases, and 13 bases separated the two germline ends. The DNA of the CDR3 is TGTGCCAGCGCTAAGCGCCTGGACAATGAGCAGTTCTTC. This gives the protein CASAKRLDNEQFF.

This chain links TRBV28 with TRBJ2-7; 10 nucleotides agree with TRBD1. The CDR3 spans 13 residues. Per the germline V gene, CDR1 is MDHEN and CDR2 is SYDVKM. Unmatched junction bases numbered 2, after V lost 2 bases and J lost 7 bases. This CDR3 reads CASSLGQGGEQYF. The CDR3 DNA is TGTGCCAGCAGTTTAGGACAGGGGGGGGAGCAGTACTTC.

This clone was counted a single time. The chain has TRBV15 and TRBJ2-1; TRBD1 agrees at 12 bases. The CDR3 has 16 amino acids. Germline-derived CDR1 and CDR2 are LNHNV and YYDKDF (reference sequence). V shed 2 bases and J 7 bases; nucleotides not matched to a gene: 6. Here the CDR3 reads CATSRPLGQGANEQFF. The CDR3 nucleotides read TGTGCCACCAGCAGACCCCTGGGACAGGGGGCGAATGAGCAGTTCTTC.

The chain links TRBV5-1 to TRBJ2-5; 11 positions agree with TRBD2. V gave up 4 bases and J gave up 1 base; unmatched junction bases: 12. The CDR3 is 18 amino acids. Germline V gene data show CDR1 as SGHRS and CDR2 as YFSETQ. CDR3 region: CASSLGGWTSGSQETQYF. CDR3 in DNA: TGCGCCAGCAGCCTTGGGGGATGGACTAGCGGGTCCCAAGAGACCCAGTACTTC.

V is TRBV5-4 and J is TRBJ2-6; TRBD1 is a possible D gene (6 bases). Germline V gives CDR1 SGHNT, CDR2 YYREEE (reference sequence). The CDR3 length is 16 residues. V was cut by 4 bases and J by 0 bases, with 11 bases left in between. This CDR3 reads CASSPDSFSGANVLTF. CDR3 nucleotides: TGTGCCAGCAGCCCGGACAGCTTCTCTGGGGCCAACGTCCTGACTTTC.

The chain is built from TRBV6-1 and TRBJ1-2, with D hard to call. The CDR3 loop spans 13 amino acids. In germline, CDR1 is MNHNS, CDR2 SASEGT. V lost 3 bases to trimming and J lost 4 bases, with 9 bases between them. This CDR3 is CASSDRGSYGYTF. The CDR3 nucleotides are TGTGCCAGCAGTGATCGAGGATCCTATGGCTACACCTTC.

This sequence joins TRBV11-1 and TRBJ2-7; D is perhaps TRBD1 (5 bases). The CDR3 covers 14 residues. Germline CDR1 and CDR2: SGHAT and FQDESV (reference sequence). V lost 2 bases, J lost 2 bases, and 10 bases lay in between. The CDR3 sequence is CASSLLPGTYEQYF. The CDR3, as DNA: TGTGCCAGCAGCTTATTGCCAGGGACCTACGAGCAGTACTTC.

The V and J genes are TRBV10-3 and TRBJ2-7; D might be TRBD1 (6 bases). The V gene's germline CDR1 is ENHRY and CDR2 SYGVKD. V was cut by 4 bases and J by 5 bases, with 18 bases left in between. CDR3 length equals 15 residues. The CDR3 DNA sequence: TGTGCCATCAGTGTCAGGGGCTCCGTTCCCGACGAGCAGTACTTC. As protein: CAISVRGSVPDEQYF.

The chain combines TRBV27 with TRBJ2-3; the D gene is possibly TRBD2 (6 bases). V lost 6 bases to trimming and J lost 1 base, with 8 bases between them. This CDR3 contains 13 residues. From germline, CDR1 is MNHEY and CDR2 SMNVEV (reference sequence). Here the CDR3 reads CASRRRGTDTQYF. As DNA, the CDR3 is TGTGCCAGCAGGCGGAGGGGCACAGATACGCAGTATTTT.

The gene calls are TRBV4-1 and TRBJ2-1, with D possibly being TRBD1 (6 bases). Germline CDR1 MGHRA, CDR2 YSYEKL. The CDR3 runs to 17 residues. V dropped 3 bases and J dropped 7 bases, with 22 bases sitting between them. CDR3 nucleotide sequence: TGCGCCAGCAGCCACCAATCCACAGGGACCCTAGGGAATGAGCAGTTCTTC. Amino acid sequence: CASSHQSTGTLGNEQFF.

The chain couples TRBV29-1 to TRBJ2-1; 10 bases are shared with TRBD1. The CDR3 contains 15 residues. J was trimmed by 6 bases and V by 2 bases; bases with no gene match: 7. Germline CDR1 is SQVTM and CDR2 is ANQGSEA. The CDR3 protein is CSVESFGQGVNEQFF. In DNA form, the CDR3 reads TGCAGCGTTGAATCTTTTGGACAGGGGGTCAATGAGCAGTTCTTC.

The chain employs TRBV20-1 and TRBJ1-1; no firm D call. CDR1 DFQATT and CDR2 SNEGSKA come from the germline V gene (reference sequence). Trimming left V 4 bases short and J 8 bases short, with 8 bases between. This CDR3 is built from 10 residues. This chain's CDR3 is CSAMRVEAFF. CDR3 DNA sequence: TGCAGTGCTATGAGGGTCGAAGCTTTCTTT.

This chain connects TRBV25-1 to TRBJ2-7, with a weak D call TRBD1 (5 bases). The V end lost 3 bases, the J end lost 8 bases, and 8 bases lay between the germline ends. This CDR3 region has 11 residues. The germline V gene encodes CDR1 MGHDK and CDR2 SYGVNS. The CDR3 bases are TGTGCCAGCAGTGATAGGACAAAGCAGTACTTC. Protein sequence: CASSDRTKQYF.

The chain couples TRBV6-6 to TRBJ1-1; 7 bases agree with TRBD1. This CDR3 spans 17 amino acids. The germline V gene has CDR1 MNHNY and CDR2 SVGAGI (reference sequence). With 5 bases clipped from V and 6 bases from J, the junction kept 18 bases outside the gene matches. CDR3 in DNA: TGTGCCAGCAGTCCTCCTCGACAGGGTTTAGGTCGGCCTGAAGCTTTCTTT. Translated, it gives CASSPPRQGLGRPEAFF.